In this sample, the clone carrying this TCR beta chain turned up many times. The antigen remains undetermined. Germline CDR1 reads SGHTA; CDR2 reads FQGNSA. The CDR3 runs to 14 residues. The V and J ends lost 5 bases and 7 bases respectively, with 17 bases between them. Purified naive CD4+ T cells were depleted of CD25+ Tregs. Study-level results: The larger cohort examined one V-J beta rearrangement, not whole repertoires. Greatest tumor Treg TCR overlap was with tumor naive CD4+ cells.

Full-length variable regions came from constant-region reverse primers plus semi-nested Nested Universal Primer A PCR. TCRdb recomputed calls from the 5' RACE reads with MiXCR, one row per CDR3 protein. Among some 54,000 distinct CDR3 sequences listed, 15% to 20% were seen once. The sequence was obtained from a female donor with breast cancer. The sequenced sample consisted of naive CD4+ T cells sorted from blood. Subset in this sample: naive CD4+ T cells, CD4+CD45RA+CD25-. V is TRBV7-2 and J is TRBJ2-5; D may be TRBD2 (6 bases). The CDR3, as DNA: TGTGCCAGCAGCCCCCAAGGAGGGTGGGGGACCCAGTACTTC. Encoded protein: CASSPQGGWGTQYF.